These T cell receptor beta chains were read from a single sample in a study of siplizumab effects on memory and regulatory T cells. Measured with immunoSEQ multiplex PCR; TCRdb has only the in-frame clones, and not every one. The repertoire consists of under 140,000 clones, with approximately 92% occurring once and the leading ten covering under 1.5%. The source material was CD4+ T cells sorted from blood. These receptors were taken from a human donor in good health. CDR3s leave out the opening cysteine and the closing phenylalanine or tryptophan.

j_gene: TRBJ1-3; v_gene: TRBV5-6; CDR3aa: ASSFRRSQGWYTIY
j_gene: TRBJ2-3; v_gene: TRBV4-1; CDR3aa: ASSQDLGLVTDTQY
j_gene: TRBJ1-4; v_gene: TRBV5-5; CDR3aa: ASSLLRQATNEKLF
j_gene: TRBJ2-6; v_gene: TRBV6-1; CDR3aa: ASSQNIGANVLT
j_gene: TRBJ2-7; v_gene: TRBV15; CDR3aa: ATSRDSGGSYEQY
j_gene: TRBJ2-3; v_gene: TRBV20-1; CDR3aa: SASSGDTQY
j_gene: TRBJ2-6; v_gene: TRBV30; CDR3aa: AGDLNSGANVLT
j_gene: TRBJ1-1; v_gene: TRBV29-1; CDR3aa: SVLGQTNTEAF
j_gene: TRBJ2-1; v_gene: TRBV2; CDR3aa: ASSETGRGTWVSYNEQF
j_gene: TRBJ1-1; v_gene: TRBV2; CDR3aa: ASSITRDSLATEAF
j_gene: TRBJ2-2; v_gene: TRBV4-1; CDR3aa: ASSQESERSRGLF